Given below is one TCR beta chain in context. Its antigen is currently unknown. These data belong to a study of neoadjuvant anti-PD-1 for oral cavity cancer. The CDR3 is 12 amino acids. CDR1 is MGHRA, CDR2 YSYEKL, per germline. Between the trimmed V and J ends, which lost 0 bases and 3 bases, there was a span of 3 bases. Broader study findings: PBMC Gini-index clonality exceeded responders' in non-responders post-nivolumab. Only three patients per response group were TCR-analyzed; validation needed.

Six replicates per PBMC sample, mostly from 400 to 500 ng of genomic DNA. Here immunoSEQ multiplex PCR was the method, and the copy in TCRdb shows in-frame clones only, minus some. The sample lists 72,000 or so clones; over 70% were seen once. The rearrangement joins TRBV4-1 to TRBJ2-7; no clear D gene. The sequence was collected from a person between 40 and 79 years old with oral cavity squamous cell carcinoma. Sequencing was performed on PBMCs, taken before nivolumab (anti-PD-1) treatment. The CDR3 loop is CASSQDSYEQYF. The CDR3 nucleotides read TGCGCCAGCAGCCAAGACAGCTACGAGCAGTACTTC.